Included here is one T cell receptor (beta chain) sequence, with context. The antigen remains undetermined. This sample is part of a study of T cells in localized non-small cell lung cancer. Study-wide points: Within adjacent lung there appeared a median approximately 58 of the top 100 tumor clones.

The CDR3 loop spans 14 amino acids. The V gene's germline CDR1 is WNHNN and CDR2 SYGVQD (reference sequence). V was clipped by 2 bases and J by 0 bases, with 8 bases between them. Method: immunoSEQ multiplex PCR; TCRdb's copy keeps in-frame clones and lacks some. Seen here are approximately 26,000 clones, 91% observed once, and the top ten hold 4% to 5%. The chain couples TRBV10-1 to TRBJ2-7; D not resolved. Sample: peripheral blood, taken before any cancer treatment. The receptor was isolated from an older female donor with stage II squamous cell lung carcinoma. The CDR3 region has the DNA TGCGCCAGCAGTGAGGATGGGGTCTCCTACGAGCAGTACTTC. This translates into CASSEDGVSYEQYF.